Listed here are 7 T cell receptor beta chains from one sample, sequenced in a study of OX40 agonist ivuxolimab in advanced cancers. Clones were sequenced by immunoSEQ multiplex PCR, and TCRdb holds only the in-frame ones, with some missing. There are under 45,000 clones in the sample; 75% to 85% occur only once, and around 3.9% lies in the top ten. Here the sequenced sample was CD4+ or CD8+ T cells sorted from blood, taken in a trial of the OX40 agonist ivuxolimab. Every receptor here comes from an adult with an advanced solid tumor such as melanoma, head and neck, liver or kidney cancer.

This chain connects TRBV6-6 to TRBJ1-2; TRBD1 aligns across 7 bases. Germline CDR1 MNHNY, CDR2 SVGAGI (reference sequence). The CDR3 totals 14 residues. V lost 9 bases and J lost 0; bases outside the gene matches: 7. This CDR3 is CASDQGGSNYGYTF. CDR3 bases: TGTGCCAGTGATCAGGGGGGGTCTAACTATGGCTACACCTTC.

The rearrangement joins TRBV5-4 to TRBJ1-1; D is perhaps TRBD1 (5 bases). Between the trimmed V and J ends, which lost 4 bases and 1 base, there was a span of 11 bases. Per the germline V gene, CDR1 is SGHNT and CDR2 is YYREEE (reference sequence). The CDR3 length is 14 residues. The CDR3 here is CASSRGRRNTEAFF. CDR3 DNA: TGTGCCAGCAGCCGGGGACGTAGGAACACTGAAGCTTTCTTT.

The J gene is TRBJ2-7, the V gene TRBV9; 9 nucleotides align to TRBD1. Trimming cost V 4 bases and J 7 bases; bases outside gene matches: 9. Germline V lookup: CDR1 SGDLS, CDR2 YYNGEE. CDR3 length: 14 residues. The CDR3 protein is CASSPPGQGFEQYF. The CDR3, as DNA: TGTGCCAGCAGCCCACCGGGACAGGGCTTTGAGCAGTACTTC.

This clone appeared a few times. Written as DNA, the CDR3 is TGTGCCACCCACCGCCGACAGCCCGGGGGGGATGAGCAGTTCTTC. It translates to CATHRRQPGGDEQFF. The chain recombines TRBV6-5 with TRBJ2-1, with 8 bases lining up with TRBD2. The CDR3 totals 15 residues. Germline loops: CDR1 MNHEY, CDR2 SVGAGI. V was clipped by 10 bases and J by 8 bases; unmatched bases: 16.

The chain is built from TRBV18 and TRBJ2-3; D is undetermined. This CDR3 contains 13 residues. Trimming removed 3 bases from V and 2 bases from J, with 6 bases in between. CDR1 is KGHSH and CDR2 is LQKENI in the germline V gene. For the CDR3, the DNA is TGTGCCAGCTCACCGGACGTCACAGATACGCAGTATTTT. Its translation is CASSPDVTDTQYF.

In nucleotides, the CDR3 is TGTGCCAGCAGCCTCGGCGACGAGCAGTACTTC. Protein product: CASSLGDEQYF. The chain combines TRBV7-2 with TRBJ2-7; D ambiguous. The CDR3 consists of 11 residues. Trimming shortened V by 5 bases and J by 5 bases, and 7 bases separated the two germline ends. Germline V CDR1 and CDR2: SGHTA, FQGNSA.

The genes are TRBV28 and TRBJ1-1; a weak D match, TRBD1 (6 bases). The CDR3 runs 14 residues. Germline values: CDR1 MDHEN, CDR2 SYDVKM. V shed 2 bases and J shed 5 bases, with 12 bases lying between them. This CDR3 reads CASSLGYRETEAFF. CDR3 in DNA: TGTGCCAGCAGTTTAGGGTACAGGGAAACTGAAGCTTTCTTT.